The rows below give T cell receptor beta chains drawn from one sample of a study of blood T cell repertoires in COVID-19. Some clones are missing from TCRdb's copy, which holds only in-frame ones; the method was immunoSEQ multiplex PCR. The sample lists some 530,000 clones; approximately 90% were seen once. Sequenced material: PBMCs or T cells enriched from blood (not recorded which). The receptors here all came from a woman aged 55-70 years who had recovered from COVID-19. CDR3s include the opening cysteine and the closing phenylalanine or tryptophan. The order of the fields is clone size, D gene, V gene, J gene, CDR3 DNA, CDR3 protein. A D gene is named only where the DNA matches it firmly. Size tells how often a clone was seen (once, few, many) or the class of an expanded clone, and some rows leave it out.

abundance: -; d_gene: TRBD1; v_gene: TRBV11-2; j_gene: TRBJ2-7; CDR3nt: TGTGCCAGCAGCTTCGACAGGGCGGACGAGCAGTACTTC; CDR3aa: CASSFDRADEQYF
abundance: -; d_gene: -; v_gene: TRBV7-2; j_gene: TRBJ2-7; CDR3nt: TGTGCCAGCAGCTTAGGGAGGGAGAGGTTGGCCTACGAGCAGTACTTC; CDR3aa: CASSLGRERLAYEQYF
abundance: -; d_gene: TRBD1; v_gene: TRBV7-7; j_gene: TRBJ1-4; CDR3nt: TGTGCTAGCAGCCGTACAGGGGTTGGTAATGAAAAACTGTTTTTT; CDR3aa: CASSRTGVGNEKLFF
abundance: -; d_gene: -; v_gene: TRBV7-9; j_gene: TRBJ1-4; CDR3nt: TGTGCCAGCAGCTTAGCGCTGGGGGGAGGCGGTGAAAAACTGTTTTTT; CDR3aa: CASSLALGGGGEKLFF
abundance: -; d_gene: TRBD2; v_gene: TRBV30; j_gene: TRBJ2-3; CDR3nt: TGTGCCTGGAGTGCAGGACTAGCCAGGGCAGATACGCAGTATTTT; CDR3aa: CAWSAGLARADTQYF
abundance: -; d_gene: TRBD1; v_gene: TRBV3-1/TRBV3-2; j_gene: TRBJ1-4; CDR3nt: TGTGCCAGCAGCATAACAGGGGGAAAACTGTTTTTT; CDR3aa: CASSITGGKLFF
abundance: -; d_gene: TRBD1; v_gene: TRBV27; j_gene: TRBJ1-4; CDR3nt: TGTGCCAGCAGGGGGACAGGGGGGAATGAAAAACTGTTTTTT; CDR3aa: CASRGTGGNEKLFF
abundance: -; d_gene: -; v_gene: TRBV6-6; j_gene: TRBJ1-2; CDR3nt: TGTGCCAGCAGTTACTCGAGGGCAGGGGCGGATGGCTACACCTTC; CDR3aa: CASSYSRAGADGYTF
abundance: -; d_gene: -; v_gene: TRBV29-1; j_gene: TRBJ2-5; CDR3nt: TGCAGCGTTGAGGTGGCCTACCAAGAGACCCAGTACTTC; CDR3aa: CSVEVAYQETQYF
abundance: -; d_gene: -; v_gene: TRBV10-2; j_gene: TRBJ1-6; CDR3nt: TGCGCCAGCAGTGACTACAGGAGCTCCTATAATTCACCCCTCCACTTT; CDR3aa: CASSDYRSSYNSPLHF
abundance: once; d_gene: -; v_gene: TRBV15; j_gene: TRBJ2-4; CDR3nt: TGTGCCACCAGCAGAGATGACATCCTAGCCAAAAACATTCAGTACTTC; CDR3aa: CATSRDDILAKNIQYF
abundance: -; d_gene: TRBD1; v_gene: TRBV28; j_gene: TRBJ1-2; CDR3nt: TGTGCCAGCAGTACCCAGGGGGCCTTAAACTATGGCTACACCTTC; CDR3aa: CASSTQGALNYGYTF
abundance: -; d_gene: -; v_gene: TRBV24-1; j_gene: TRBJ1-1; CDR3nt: TGTGCCACCAGTGATTCGGACACTGAAGCTTTCTTT; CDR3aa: CATSDSDTEAFF
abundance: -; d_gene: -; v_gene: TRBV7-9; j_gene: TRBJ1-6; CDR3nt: TGTGCCAGCAGCCGCATTCTTGAGGACCTCCACTTT; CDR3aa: CASSRILEDLHF
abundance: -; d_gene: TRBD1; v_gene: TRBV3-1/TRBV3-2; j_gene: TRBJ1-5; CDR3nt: TGTGCCAGCAGCCTGGGGACAGCGAATCAGCCCCAGCATTTT; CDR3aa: CASSLGTANQPQHF
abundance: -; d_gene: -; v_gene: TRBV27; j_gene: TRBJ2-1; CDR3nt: TGTGCCAGCAGTTATCCCGGGGCCTACAATGAGCAGTTCTTC; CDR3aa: CASSYPGAYNEQFF
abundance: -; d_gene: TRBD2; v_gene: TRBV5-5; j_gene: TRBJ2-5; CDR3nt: TGTGCCAGCAGCCCCGGGACTAGCGGGGGGGCCCAAGAGACCCAGTACTTC; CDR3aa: CASSPGTSGGAQETQYF
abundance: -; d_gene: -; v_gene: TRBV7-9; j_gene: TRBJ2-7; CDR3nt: TGTGCCAGCAGCTTATTGGGGCCCGAGCAGTACTTC; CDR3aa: CASSLLGPEQYF
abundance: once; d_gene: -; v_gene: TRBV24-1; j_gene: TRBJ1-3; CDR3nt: TGTGCCACCAGTGATTCCGGGACGGGAGACACCATATATTTT; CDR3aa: CATSDSGTGDTIYF
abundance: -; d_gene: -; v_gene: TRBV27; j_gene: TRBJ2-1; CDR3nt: TGTGCCAGCTCGCGGGTGGTCTCCTACAATGAGCAGTTCTTC; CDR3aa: CASSRVVSYNEQFF
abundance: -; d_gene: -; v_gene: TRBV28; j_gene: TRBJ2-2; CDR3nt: TGTGCCAGCAGTCATTCCGCGGGTCGGGGAGTCAAGCTGTTTTTT; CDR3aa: CASSHSAGRGVKLFF
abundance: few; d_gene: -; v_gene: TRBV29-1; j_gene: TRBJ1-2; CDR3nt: TGCAGCGTTGAAAACAGGGAGAACTATGGCTACACCTTC; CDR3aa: CSVENRENYGYTF
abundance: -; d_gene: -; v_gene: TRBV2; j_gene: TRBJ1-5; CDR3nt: TGTGCCAGCAGCAAACAAGCAGGGACAAATAGCAATCAGCCCCAGCATTTT; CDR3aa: CASSKQAGTNSNQPQHF
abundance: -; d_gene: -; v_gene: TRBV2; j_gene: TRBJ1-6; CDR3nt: TGTGCCAGCAGTGGCGGAACGTTTAGGGGGTCAACCGAACTACCCCTCCACTTT; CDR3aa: CASSGGTFRGSTELPLHF
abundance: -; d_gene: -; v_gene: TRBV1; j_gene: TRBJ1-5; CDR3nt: TGCACCAGCAGCCACCCGGACAGGGAGGTAGCGAGCAATCAGCCCCAGCATTTT; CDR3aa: CTSSHPDREVASNQPQHF
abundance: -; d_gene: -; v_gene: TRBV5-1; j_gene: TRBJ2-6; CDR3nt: TGCGCCAGCAGCCCGCTAGACTCTGGGGCCAACGTCCTGACTTTC; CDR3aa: CASSPLDSGANVLTF
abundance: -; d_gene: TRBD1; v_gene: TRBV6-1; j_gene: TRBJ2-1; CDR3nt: TGTGCCAGCAGTGAAAGGGGACAGGGGTCCGAGCAGTTCTTC; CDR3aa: CASSERGQGSEQFF
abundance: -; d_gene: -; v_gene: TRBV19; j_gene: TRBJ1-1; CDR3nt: TGTGCCAGTAGTGCCCTCTCTACGGGGAGAACTGAAGCTTTCTTT; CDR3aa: CASSALSTGRTEAFF
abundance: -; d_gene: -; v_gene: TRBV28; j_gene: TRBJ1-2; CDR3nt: TGTGCCAGTTCGGGGTTTAACTATGGCTACACCTTC; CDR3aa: CASSGFNYGYTF
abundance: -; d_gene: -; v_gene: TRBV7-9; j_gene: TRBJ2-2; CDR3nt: TGTGCCAGCAGCTTAGCGGGGGCGCGGAACACCGGGGAGCTGTTTTTT; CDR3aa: CASSLAGARNTGELFF
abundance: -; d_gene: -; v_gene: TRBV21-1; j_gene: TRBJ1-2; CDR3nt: TGTGCCAGCAGCAATCACAGGGGGCAAGGCTACACCTTC; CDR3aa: CASSNHRGQGYTF
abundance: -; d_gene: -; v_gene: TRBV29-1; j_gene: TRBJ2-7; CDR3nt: TGCAGCGTTGGGGGCTGGGGCGAGCAGTACTTC; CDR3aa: CSVGGWGEQYF
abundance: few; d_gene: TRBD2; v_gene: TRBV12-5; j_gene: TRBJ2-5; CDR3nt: TGTGCTAGTGGTGCAGGACTAGCGGGCGACCGCGGGGAGACCCAGTACTTC; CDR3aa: CASGAGLAGDRGETQYF
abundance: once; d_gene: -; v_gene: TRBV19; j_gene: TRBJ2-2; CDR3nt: TGTGCCAGTAGTGCCGACAGCGTTTTAACCGGGGAGCTGTTTTTT; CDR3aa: CASSADSVLTGELFF
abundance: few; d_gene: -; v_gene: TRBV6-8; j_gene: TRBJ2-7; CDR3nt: TGTGCCAGCAGTTACTCAGGAGGGAAGAGGAGCTCCTACGAGCAGTACTTC; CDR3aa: CASSYSGGKRSSYEQYF
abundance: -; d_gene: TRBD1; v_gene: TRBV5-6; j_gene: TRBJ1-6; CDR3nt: TGTGCCAGCAGCCCCGTACGGGACAGGGGATCACCCCTCCACTTT; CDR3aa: CASSPVRDRGSPLHF
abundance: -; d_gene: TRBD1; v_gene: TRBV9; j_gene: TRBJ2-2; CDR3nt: TGTGCCAGCACCAGCAGGGGGACCAACACCGGGGAGCTGTTTTTT; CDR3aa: CASTSRGTNTGELFF
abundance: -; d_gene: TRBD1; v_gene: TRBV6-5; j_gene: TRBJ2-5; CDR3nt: TGTGCCAGCAGTCCCACAGGGGGCAAGGAGACCCAGTACTTC; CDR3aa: CASSPTGGKETQYF
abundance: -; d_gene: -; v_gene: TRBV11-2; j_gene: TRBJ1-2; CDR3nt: TGTGCCAGCAGCTTCGGACAGTATGGCTACACCTTC; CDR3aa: CASSFGQYGYTF
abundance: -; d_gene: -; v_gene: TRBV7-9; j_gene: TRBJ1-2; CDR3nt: TGTGCCAGCAGCTCAAAGGGGTTGTCCAACTATGGCTACACCTTC; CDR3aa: CASSSKGLSNYGYTF
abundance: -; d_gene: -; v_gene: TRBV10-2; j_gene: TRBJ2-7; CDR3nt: TGCGCCAGCAGTGAGGTGGGGGGGGGCAACCACGAGCAGTACTTC; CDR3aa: CASSEVGGGNHEQYF
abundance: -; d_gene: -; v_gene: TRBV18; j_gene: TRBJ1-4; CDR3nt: TGTGCCAGCTCACCATCCGCAACTAATGAAAAACTGTTTTTT; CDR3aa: CASSPSATNEKLFF
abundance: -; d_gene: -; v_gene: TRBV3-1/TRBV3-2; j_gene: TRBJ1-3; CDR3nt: TGTGCCAGCAGCCGTACGGGGGTCCTCTCTGGAAACACCATATATTTT; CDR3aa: CASSRTGVLSGNTIYF
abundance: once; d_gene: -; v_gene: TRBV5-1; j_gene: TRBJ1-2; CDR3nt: TGCGCCAGCAGTCCTGTCGCGGGTGGCTACACCTTC; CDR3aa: CASSPVAGGYTF
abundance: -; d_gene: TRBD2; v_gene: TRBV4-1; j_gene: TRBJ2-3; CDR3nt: TGCGCCAGCAGCCAAGAGCCGACTAGCGGGGGTTTGGATACGCAGTATTTT; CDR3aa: CASSQEPTSGGLDTQYF
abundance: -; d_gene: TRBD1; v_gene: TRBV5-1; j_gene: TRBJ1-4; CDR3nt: TGCGCCAGCAGCGGGGACAGTAAAGCAACTAATGAAAAACTGTTTTTT; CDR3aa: CASSGDSKATNEKLFF
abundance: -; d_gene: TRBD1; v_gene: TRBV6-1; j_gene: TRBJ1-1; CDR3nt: TGTGCCAGCAGTTCCGCTACAGGGGTGGAAGCTTTCTTT; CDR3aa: CASSSATGVEAFF
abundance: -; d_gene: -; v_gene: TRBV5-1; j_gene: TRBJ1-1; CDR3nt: TGCGCCAGCAGCCGGCCCGACAGGTTGGGCACTGAAGCTTTCTTT; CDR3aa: CASSRPDRLGTEAFF
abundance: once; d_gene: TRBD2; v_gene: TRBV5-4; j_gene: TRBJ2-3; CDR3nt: TGTGCCAGCAGCTTCGTCCGGCGGGGGGGCTTAAAATATTCAGATACGCAGTATTTT; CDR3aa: CASSFVRRGGLKYSDTQYF
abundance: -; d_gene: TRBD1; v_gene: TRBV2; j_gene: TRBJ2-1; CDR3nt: TGTGCCAGCCTCGGACGAGGGGGCGCCTCCTACAATGAGCAGTTCTTC; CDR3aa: CASLGRGGASYNEQFF
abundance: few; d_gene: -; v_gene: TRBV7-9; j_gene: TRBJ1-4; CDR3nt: TGTGCCAGCAGGGGTGGTGGAGGGGATAATGAAAAACTGTTTTTT; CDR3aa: CASRGGGGDNEKLFF
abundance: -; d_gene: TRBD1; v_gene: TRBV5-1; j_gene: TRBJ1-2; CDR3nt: TGCGCCAGCAGCTTGGGGGACGGACAGGGAAACTATGGCTACACCTTC; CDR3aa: CASSLGDGQGNYGYTF
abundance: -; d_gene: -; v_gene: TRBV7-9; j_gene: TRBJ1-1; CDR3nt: TGTGCCAGCAGCTCGACACAGAACACTGAAGCTTTCTTT; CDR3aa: CASSSTQNTEAFF